Following are 30 T cell receptor beta chains from one sample sequenced in a study of T cell responses to AZD1222 COVID-19 vaccine (dated by TCRdb to 2020 to 2023). The library was produced with the immunoSEQ multiplex PCR assay. Here the immuneACCESS table is served through TCRdb, limited to in-frame sequences with V and J called. Missing clones are a known gap in these copies; in checked studies unresolved V genes cover under half, and the rest lacks a known reason. In this sample the table shows approximately 270,000 clones, approximately 94% of which occur a single time. The ten largest clones take up 0.5% to 0.7% of the sample. The time point label on this specimen signifies: about 28 days (+/-7) after the second vaccine dose. The starting material was peripheral blood, obtained 28 days after the second AZD1222 dose. These receptors all come from an adult who received the AZD1222 COVID-19 vaccine.

V is TRBV28 and J is TRBJ2-3; 11 nucleotides line up with TRBD2. The CDR3 covers 15 residues. From germline, CDR1 is MDHEN and CDR2 SYDVKM. The J segment lost 5 bases and the V segment lost 7 bases, leaving 8 bases of the junction unmatched. The CDR3 region has the DNA TGTGCCAGCACCTTGGGGCTAGCGGGGGGAGATACGCAGTATTTT. This translates into CASTLGLAGGDTQYF.

The V and J genes are TRBV5-1 and TRBJ2-1; the D gene is possibly TRBD2 (6 bases). The CDR3 consists of 13 residues. The V gene lost 4 bases and the J gene lost 9 bases, with 14 bases spanning the gap. Germline CDR1 and CDR2: SGHRS and YFSETQ. The CDR3 DNA reads as TGCGCCAGCAGCCGTTTGGGGGACTTTGAGCAGTTCTTC. The encoded protein is CASSRLGDFEQFF.

The chain uses TRBV5-4 and TRBJ1-6; D unresolved. This CDR3 is 15 amino acids long. Germline V gene lookup returns CDR1 SGHNT and CDR2 YYREEE (reference sequence). Trimming took 6 bases from V and 5 from J, leaving 15 bases between them. CDR3 in amino acids: CASTYAERDNSPLHF. CDR3 nucleotide sequence: TGTGCCAGCACCTACGCGGAAAGGGATAATTCACCCCTCCACTTT.

V gene TRBV6-1 combines with J gene TRBJ2-7; the match to TRBD2 covers 8 bases. After removal of 2 bases from V and 6 bases from J, the junction contained 12 bases not matched to a gene. The CDR3 has 16 residues. Germline V gives CDR1 MNHNS, CDR2 SASEGT. The CDR3 region is CASSELPVVSGIEQYF. The DNA for the CDR3 is TGTGCCAGCAGTGAACTTCCGGTGGTTAGCGGGATCGAGCAGTACTTC.

The chain couples TRBV29-1 to TRBJ1-2, with TRBD1 identical over 10 bases. The CDR3 has 14 residues. V lost 0 bases and J lost 6; bases outside the gene matches: 4. CDR1 is SQVTM, CDR2 ANQGSEA, per germline. CDR3 amino acids: CSVEDSGTGDGYTF. CDR3 sequence (DNA): TGCAGCGTTGAAGATTCCGGGACAGGGGATGGCTACACCTTC.

The chain has TRBV3-1 (or the pseudogene TRBV3-2) and TRBJ2-5; perhaps D is TRBD1 or TRBD2 (6 bases each). The V end lost 4 bases, the J end lost 3 bases, and 18 bases lay between the germline ends. CDR3 size: 16 residues. Germline V CDR1 and CDR2: LGHDT, YNNKEL (reference sequence). The CDR3 coding sequence is TGTGCCAGCAGCCCACGCTGGGGGGCGGAGGAAGAGACCCAGTACTTC. Encoded protein: CASSPRWGAEEETQYF.

The V gene is TRBV20-1, the J gene TRBJ2-7; D gene uncertain. V lost 6 bases, J lost 5 bases, and 11 bases lay in between. In germline, CDR1 is DFQATT, CDR2 SNEGSKA (reference sequence). The CDR3 loop spans 11 amino acids. The CDR3 bases are TGCAGTGCCAAGCGACGAGACGAGCAGTACTTC. Its translation is CSAKRRDEQYF.

This clone was counted once. This rearrangement joins TRBV7-8 to TRBJ2-3; 7 bases align to TRBD1. The germline gives CDR1 SGHVS, CDR2 FQNEAQ. With V trimmed by 5 bases and J by 9 bases, 14 bases remained unmatched. The CDR3 is made up of 15 amino acids. The CDR3 spells CASSTRLPRQGTQYF. CDR3 bases: TGTGCCAGCAGCACCCGACTACCCCGACAGGGCACGCAGTATTTT.

The rearrangement joins TRBV4-1 to TRBJ1-2; 9 bases match TRBD1. The V segment lost 0 bases and the J segment 5 bases; nucleotides outside the gene matches: 4. Germline V gives CDR1 MGHRA, CDR2 YSYEKL. CDR3 length equals 15 residues. CDR3 nucleotide sequence: TGCGCCAGCAGCCAAGAGGAGACAGGGGGTTATGGCTACACCTTC. Protein product: CASSQEETGGYGYTF.

The CDR3 DNA reads TGTGCCAGTAGTCCCGGACTAGCGGGGGGCTTAGATACGCAGTATTTT. Translated: CASSPGLAGGLDTQYF. The V gene is TRBV19, the J gene TRBJ2-3, with TRBD2 identical over 14 bases. Germline V CDR1 and CDR2: LNHDA, SQIVND (reference sequence). V lost 5 bases, J lost 5 bases, and 6 bases stayed unmatched. The CDR3 sequence is 16 residues long.

The CDR3 sequence: CASSLDGTGESDTQYF. CDR3 nucleotide sequence: TGCGCCAGCAGCTTGGATGGGACAGGGGAGTCAGATACGCAGTATTTT. This rearrangement joins TRBV5-1 to TRBJ2-3, with 10 bases fitting TRBD1. CDR3 size: 16 residues. CDR1 and CDR2 from the germline V gene are SGHRS and YFSETQ. The V gene end was trimmed by 0 bases and the J gene end by 4 bases; junction bases not matched to a gene: 5.

The chain uses TRBV25-1 and TRBJ1-6, with 9 bases fitting TRBD1. Per germline, CDR1 MGHDK and CDR2 SYGVNS. This CDR3 contains 14 residues. V was pared by 6 bases and J by 6 bases, with 3 bases of the junction left unmatched. CDR3 sequence: CASRGQGSNSPLHF. CDR3 DNA: TGTGCCAGCAGGGGACAGGGCTCTAATTCACCCCTCCACTTT.

The J gene is TRBJ1-2, the V gene TRBV5-1; D is unclear. The V end was cut by 4 bases, the J end by 7 bases, with 14 bases between. Looked up from germline, CDR1 is SGHRS and CDR2 is YFSETQ. This CDR3 is built from 13 residues. CDR3 coding DNA: TGCGCCAGCAGCGACTCGGGGTCCGGTGGCTACACCTTC. Translated: CASSDSGSGGYTF.

The rearrangement links TRBV7-2 to TRBJ1-2; D is perhaps TRBD1 (6 bases). Germline CDR1 is SGHTA and CDR2 is FQGNSA. V was cut by 3 bases and J by 10 bases, with 15 bases left in between. This CDR3 has 13 amino acids. CDR3: CASSFTGTRDYTF. CDR3 sequence (DNA): TGTGCCAGCAGCTTCACAGGGACTCGGGACTACACCTTC.

The chain is built from TRBV6-2 or TRBV6-3 and TRBJ2-3; D is uncertain. There are 15 residues in the CDR3. V lost 5 bases and J lost 2, with 14 bases in between. CDR1 MNHEY and CDR2 SVGEGT come from the germline V gene. CDR3 sequence (DNA): TGTGCCAGCAGTCGGGCTTTACTCTTCACAGATACGCAGTATTTT. This translates into CASSRALLFTDTQYF.

The gene calls are TRBV2 and TRBJ1-2, with D unclear. Looked up from germline, CDR1 is SNHLY and CDR2 is FYNNEI. This CDR3 contains 17 residues. V lost 0 bases to trimming and J lost 4 bases, with 18 bases between them. The DNA for the CDR3 is TGTGCCAGCAGTGAAGCGCTTCTGGAGGGCATGCTCTATGGCTACACCTTC. Protein sequence: CASSEALLEGMLYGYTF. Full variable domain (missing parts from reference TRBV2 and TRBJ1-2): EPEVTQTPSHQVTQMGQEVILRCVPISNHLYFYWYRQILGQKVEFLVSFYNNEISEKSEIFDDQFSVERPDGSNFTLKIRSTKLEDSAMYFCASSEALLEGMLYGYTFGSGTRLTVV.

The chain employs TRBV7-9 and TRBJ2-5; no definite D call. Germline assignment: CDR1 SEHNR and CDR2 FQNEAQ (reference sequence). The germline V and J ends were trimmed by 2 bases and 1 base, with 11 bases remaining between them. This CDR3 spans 15 amino acids. The CDR3 loop is CASSLSLRFQETQYF. In DNA form, the CDR3 reads TGTGCCAGCAGCTTATCACTACGGTTCCAAGAGACCCAGTACTTC.

The J gene is TRBJ2-2, the V gene TRBV9; D is possibly TRBD1 (7 bases). V was pared by 4 bases and J by 6 bases, with 22 bases between. From germline, CDR1 is SGDLS and CDR2 YYNGEE. This CDR3 has 17 amino acids. CDR3 DNA: TGTGCCAGCAGCCCAAGACAGGGAGGTCGGTCGGCCGGGGAGCTGTTTTTT. This gives the protein CASSPRQGGRSAGELFF.

The V and J genes are TRBV24-1 and TRBJ1-2, with 12 nucleotides matching TRBD1. In germline, CDR1 is KGHDR, CDR2 SFDVKD. The CDR3 is 23 residues long. V shed 0 bases and J 4 bases; nucleotides not matched to a gene: 23. CDR3 nucleotide sequence: TGTGCCACCAGTGATTTGCGGGACAGGGGGCCCCTGAAGCCTGGGGTCGCCCCCTATGGCTACACCTTC. Its protein is CATSDLRDRGPLKPGVAPYGYTF.

V is TRBV7-6 and J is TRBJ2-7, with 10 bases matching TRBD1. CDR1 and CDR2 from the germline V gene are SGHVS and FNYEAQ. V was pared by 4 bases and J by 4 bases, with 10 bases of the junction left unmatched. The CDR3 totals 16 residues. Here the CDR3 DNA reads TGTGCCAGCAGCTCCCGACAGGGGGCGGAAGGGTACGAGCAGTACTTC. Translation gives CASSSRQGAEGYEQYF.

J is TRBJ2-1 and V is TRBV9, with TRBD2 matching over 7 bases. This CDR3 contains 15 residues. CDR1 and CDR2 from the germline V gene are SGDLS and YYNGEE. J lost 3 bases, V lost 3 bases, and 6 bases had no gene match. CDR3 sequence (DNA): TGTGCCAGCAGCGCGGTAGCGGGCCGCTACAATGAGCAGTTCTTC. Translating it yields CASSAVAGRYNEQFF.

CDR3 bases: TGTGCCAGCAGCTCACACGCGGGGGTTGAGACCCAGTACTTC. Its translation is CASSSHAGVETQYF. V and J are TRBV7-3 and TRBJ2-5; 7 bases line up with TRBD2. Unmatched junction bases numbered 7, after V lost 4 bases and J lost 5 bases. The V gene's germline CDR1 is SGHTA and CDR2 FQGTGA. The CDR3 loop spans 14 amino acids.

The chain uses TRBV6-5 and TRBJ1-1; D is possibly TRBD1 (6 bases). V lost 2 bases and J 5 bases, leaving 9 bases between the germline ends. The length of the CDR3 is 13 residues. Germline CDR1 MNHEY, CDR2 SVGAGI. The CDR3 protein is CASSYPGETEAFF. The DNA for the CDR3 is TGTGCCAGCAGTTACCCAGGGGAGACTGAAGCTTTCTTT.

This clone was seen a single time. V usage is TRBV5-6 and J usage is TRBJ1-2; no reliable D call. Germline V CDR1 and CDR2: SGHDT, YYEEEE. V gave up 0 bases and J gave up 8 bases, with 17 bases separating them. The CDR3 runs 15 residues. The CDR3 reads CASSLVGRTSDGYTF. The CDR3 bases are TGTGCCAGCAGCTTGGTCGGGAGGACTTCCGACGGCTACACCTTC.

V is TRBV7-9 and J is TRBJ2-2, with a weak D call TRBD2 (7 bases). Germline lookup yields CDR1 SEHNR and CDR2 FQNEAQ (reference sequence). The CDR3 spans 16 residues. Deletions cut 5 bases from V and 4 bases from J, with 17 bases between. The CDR3 DNA sequence: TGTGCCAGCAGCCCCCTAGGGGGGGGGCCCACCGGGGAGCTGTTTTTT. Translated: CASSPLGGGPTGELFF.

V is TRBV28 and J is TRBJ2-3; TRBD2 matches at 9 bases. Germline V gene sequence: CDR1 MDHEN, CDR2 SYDVKM. V shed 4 bases, J shed 6 bases, and the junction held 8 bases outside the gene matches. The CDR3 consists of 15 residues. CDR3 protein: CASSSTSGYRDTQYF. CDR3 nucleotides: TGTGCCAGCAGTTCCACTAGCGGGTACAGGGATACGCAGTATTTT.

The chain links TRBV27 to TRBJ2-7; 13 bases match TRBD2. Germline V gene sequence: CDR1 MNHEY, CDR2 SMNVEV (reference sequence). V was clipped by 5 bases and J by 2 bases; unmatched bases: 3. CDR3 length: 15 residues. This CDR3 reads CASSMGLAGTYEQYF. The CDR3 nucleotides read TGTGCCAGCAGTATGGGACTAGCGGGGACCTACGAGCAGTACTTC.

This rearrangement joins TRBV5-1 to TRBJ1-1; D might be TRBD1 (6 bases). Deletions cut 5 bases from V and 2 bases from J, with 13 bases between. This CDR3 has 14 residues. Germline assignment: CDR1 SGHRS and CDR2 YFSETQ. The CDR3 DNA reads TGCGCCAGCAGGTCAGGGGCTGAAAACACTGAAGCTTTCTTT. This sequence encodes CASRSGAENTEAFF.

CDR3 coding DNA: TGTGCCAGCAGCCCGGGATCGGGACTAGCGGGGCAAGAGACCCAGTACTTC. Protein: CASSPGSGLAGQETQYF. This chain joins TRBV7-3 and TRBJ2-5; the match to TRBD2 covers 13 bases. The length of the CDR3 is 17 residues. With V trimmed by 5 bases and J by 2 bases, 8 bases remained unmatched. Germline lookup yields CDR1 SGHTA and CDR2 FQGTGA.

J is TRBJ2-1 and V is TRBV5-1, with D possibly TRBD2 on 6 matching bases. The CDR3 consists of 14 residues. V was cut by 7 bases and J by 0 bases, with 11 bases left in between. Germline V gene lookup returns CDR1 SGHRS and CDR2 YFSETQ. Written as DNA, the CDR3 is TGCGCCAGCTCTGGGACTCCCTCCTACAATGAGCAGTTCTTC. Its translation: CASSGTPSYNEQFF.